The 24 T cell receptor beta chains in this list originate from one sample, sequenced in a study of beta chain features in type 1 diabetes. Study-level points and caveats: Among all four CD4+ subsets, Type 1 diabetes patients had TCRB CDR3s that were moderately but significantly shorter.

Every isolated RNA sample was fully reverse transcribed, so sequencing captured expressed TCRB transcripts. Generated by immunoSEQ multiplex PCR, the TCRdb table keeps only in-frame clones and is missing some. The profile covers 300,000 to 450,000 clones, with roughly 12% appearing a single time and approximately 0.011% taken by the ten largest. Their antigens are not known. Material: naive CD4+ T cells from blood. Every receptor here comes from a woman younger than 30 with type 1 diabetes.

This clone occurred a few times. The chain recombines TRBV7-8 with TRBJ1-4; D ambiguous. V dropped 3 bases and J dropped 7 bases, with 9 bases sitting between them. The length of the CDR3 is 13 residues. The germline CDR1 and CDR2 sequences are SGHVS and FQNEAQ. CDR3 sequence reads: CASSLSSREKLFF. As DNA, the CDR3 is TGTGCCAGCAGCTTGTCGTCGCGTGAAAAACTGTTTTTT.

This chain joins TRBV27 and TRBJ2-7; no clear D gene. Per germline, CDR1 MNHEY and CDR2 SMNVEV (reference sequence). Trimming stripped 0 bases from V and 5 bases from J, with 8 bases between. This CDR3 has 13 residues. In DNA form, the CDR3 reads TGTGCCAGCAGTTTATCGTACAGCCACGAGCAGTACTTC. Its translation is CASSLSYSHEQYF.

The chain recombines TRBV29-1 with TRBJ2-7; 14 bases align to TRBD2. The V segment lost 6 bases and the J segment 6 bases; nucleotides outside the gene matches: 4. This CDR3 comprises 13 residues. Germline CDR1 SQVTM, CDR2 ANQGSEA. The CDR3 DNA reads as TGCAGCGTGGGGACTAGCGGGAGCGGCGAGCAGTACTTC. It specifies CSVGTSGSGEQYF.

The rearrangement links TRBV15 to TRBJ2-3, with D possibly matching TRBD1 (5 bases). The CDR3 consists of 16 residues. Looked up from germline, CDR1 is LNHNV and CDR2 is YYDKDF (reference sequence). With 0 bases removed from V and 3 bases from J, the gap between germline ends came to 13 bases. This chain's CDR3 is CATSRDRGWMTDTQYF. In nucleotides, the CDR3 is TGTGCCACCAGCAGAGATAGGGGTTGGATGACAGATACGCAGTATTTT.

This clone was recorded a few times. The chain joins TRBV30 to TRBJ2-7; tentatively, D is TRBD1 (6 bases). The germline V gene encodes CDR1 GTSNPN and CDR2 SVGIG (reference sequence). The CDR3 is 13 amino acids. The V end lost 5 bases, the J end lost 3 bases, and 14 bases lay between the germline ends. The CDR3 region is CAWGGTNYYEQYF. Here the CDR3 DNA reads TGTGCCTGGGGTGGGACAAATTACTACGAGCAGTACTTC.

This clone showed up just a few times. The chain employs TRBV2 and TRBJ2-1; D is unclear. Trimming left V 5 bases short and J 3 bases short, with 11 bases between. The CDR3 length is 14 residues. CDR1 and CDR2 from the germline V gene are SNHLY and FYNNEI. CDR3 protein: CASSIGALYNEQFF. In DNA form, the CDR3 reads TGTGCCAGCAGTATCGGAGCCCTCTACAATGAGCAGTTCTTC.

Only a few counts were recorded for this clone. The chain employs TRBV7-2 and TRBJ2-2, with 11 bases lining up with TRBD1. The CDR3 is made up of 15 amino acids. V dropped 5 bases and J dropped 6; count of bases not matched to a gene: 5. Germline lookup yields CDR1 SGHTA and CDR2 FQGNSA. The CDR3 nucleotides read TGTGCCAGCAGCGGCCTGGGACAGGGGGCCGGGGAGCTGTTTTTT. Its translation: CASSGLGQGAGELFF.

This clone has just a few counts. The genes are TRBV7-9 and TRBJ2-7; D not resolved. Trimming removed 4 bases at V and 0 bases at J, with 16 bases between. Germline lookup yields CDR1 SEHNR and CDR2 FQNEAQ (reference sequence). The CDR3 consists of 16 residues. DNA of the CDR3: TGTGCCAGCAGCTCCCACGATGGGCTGATCTCCTACGAGCAGTACTTC. Protein sequence: CASSSHDGLISYEQYF.

The table lists this clone with a count of one. This chain joins TRBV4-1 and TRBJ2-5; perhaps TRBD1 as D (6 bases). Trimming removed 5 bases at V and 2 bases at J, with 12 bases between. CDR3 length: 14 amino acids. The germline CDR1 and CDR2 sequences are MGHRA and YSYEKL. The CDR3 nucleotides read TGCGCCAGCAGCTTACAGGGAAAACAAGAGACCCAGTACTTC. Its translation is CASSLQGKQETQYF.

This clone has only a few counts. The chain carries TRBV7-2 and TRBJ1-2, with D uncertain. Trimming left V 1 base short and J 4 bases short, with 4 bases between. This CDR3 is built from 12 residues. CDR1 is SGHTA and CDR2 is FQGNSA in the germline V gene. The DNA for the CDR3 is TGTGCCAGCAGCTTAGTACTCTATGGCTACACCTTC. This translates into CASSLVLYGYTF.

The chain links TRBV27 to TRBJ1-2, with D possibly matching TRBD1 (6 bases). Trimming took off 3 bases at V and 6 bases at J, with 8 bases between the two ends. Germline V gives CDR1 MNHEY, CDR2 SMNVEV (reference sequence). The CDR3 consists of 12 residues. CDR3 loop: CASSFRGNGYTF. The CDR3, as DNA: TGTGCCAGCAGTTTCAGGGGAAATGGCTACACCTTC.

This rearrangement joins TRBV7-8 to TRBJ2-3, with D tentatively TRBD2 (6 bases). This CDR3 region has 16 residues. V gave up 3 bases and J gave up 2 bases, with 15 bases separating them. The germline CDR1 and CDR2 sequences are SGHVS and FQNEAQ. The CDR3 here is CASSLSPIADTDTQYF. The CDR3 coding sequence is TGTGCCAGCAGCTTGAGTCCGATAGCGGACACAGATACGCAGTATTTT.

This clone showed up just a few times. The rearrangement joins TRBV11-1 to TRBJ2-2; D perhaps matches TRBD2 (5 bases). The CDR3 is 15 amino acids. Germline CDR1 SGHAT, CDR2 FQDESV (reference sequence). The germline V and J ends were trimmed by 2 bases and 6 bases, with 13 bases remaining between them. The CDR3 here is CASSLRGGTAGELFF. The CDR3 region has the DNA TGTGCCAGCAGCTTACGAGGAGGCACGGCCGGGGAGCTGTTTTTT.

The CDR3 loop reads CSVGLRLAGETQYF. The CDR3 coding sequence is TGCAGCGTTGGCCTTCGACTAGCCGGTGAGACCCAGTACTTC. The chain has TRBV29-1 and TRBJ2-5; 7 nucleotides align to TRBD2. The CDR3 runs to 14 residues. Losses at the gene ends were 4 bases for V and 5 bases for J; bases not matched to a gene: 10. CDR1 SQVTM and CDR2 ANQGSEA come from the germline V gene.

This clone was picked up a small number of times. The CDR3 spells CSVWRSGTGPYGYTF. In DNA form, the CDR3 reads TGCAGCGTTTGGCGATCCGGGACAGGACCATATGGCTACACCTTC. The chain uses TRBV29-1 and TRBJ1-2; 8 bases align to TRBD1. The V gene's germline CDR1 is SQVTM and CDR2 ANQGSEA. There are 15 residues in the CDR3. V dropped 5 bases and J dropped 5; count of bases not matched to a gene: 13.

This clone was observed a handful of times. The chain is built from TRBV25-1 and TRBJ2-6, with 8 bases fitting TRBD1. Germline CDR1 and CDR2: MGHDK and SYGVNS. The CDR3 runs 18 residues. The trim removed 3 bases at V and 0 bases at J, leaving 7 bases unmatched. CDR3 region: CASSDSGTGFSGANVLTF. CDR3 in DNA: TGTGCCAGCAGTGACTCCGGGACAGGCTTCTCTGGGGCCAACGTCCTGACTTTC.

This chain connects TRBV11-2 to TRBJ2-6; 8 bases map to TRBD2. Germline V gene sequence: CDR1 SGHAT, CDR2 FQNNGV. V lost 5 bases, J lost 4 bases, and 1 base stayed unmatched. The CDR3 is 14 amino acids. CDR3 coding DNA: TGTGCCAGCAGCCGGGGGGGCGGGGCCAACGTCCTGACTTTC. This sequence encodes CASSRGGGANVLTF.

This chain uses TRBV7-3 with TRBJ2-3; D is perhaps TRBD2 (6 bases). The germline gives CDR1 SGHTA, CDR2 FQGTGA. The CDR3 is 15 amino acids. Trimming cost V 5 bases and J 4 bases, with 16 bases left between them. CDR3 sequence: CASSRSSVKSDTQYF. The DNA for the CDR3 is TGTGCCAGCAGCCGATCTAGCGTCAAGTCAGATACGCAGTATTTT.

The sample holds a few counts of this clone. The rearrangement uses TRBV6-5 and TRBJ2-5, with 8 bases that match TRBD2. This CDR3 is built from 14 residues. The V gene end was trimmed by 6 bases and the J gene end by 5 bases; junction bases not matched to a gene: 8. The germline gives CDR1 MNHEY, CDR2 SVGAGI. CDR3 coding DNA: TGTGCCAGCAGGGGGACTAGGGGTTCGGAGACCCAGTACTTC. Translating gives CASRGTRGSETQYF.

The rearrangement joins TRBV25-1 to TRBJ1-1; tentative D call: TRBD1 (5 bases). V was trimmed by 8 bases and J by 4 bases, leaving 14 bases between them. CDR1 MGHDK and CDR2 SYGVNS come from the germline V gene. This CDR3 is built from 13 residues. As DNA, the CDR3 is TGTGCCAGCGCGGATCAGGGCAGCACTGAAGCTTTCTTT. Encoded protein: CASADQGSTEAFF.

The chain recombines TRBV30 with TRBJ1-1, with D unresolved. Trimming shortened V by 0 bases and J by 8 bases, and 16 bases separated the two germline ends. Germline assignment: CDR1 GTSNPN and CDR2 SVGIG (reference sequence). The CDR3 is 14 amino acids. The CDR3 reads CAWSVSGVGREAFF. The CDR3 bases are TGTGCCTGGAGTGTATCCGGTGTGGGGAGAGAAGCTTTCTTT.

The chain combines TRBV9 with TRBJ1-1, with D perhaps TRBD1 (5 bases). V was cut by 1 base and J by 4 bases, with 11 bases left in between. The CDR3 loop spans 14 amino acids. CDR1 is SGDLS and CDR2 is YYNGEE in the germline V gene. CDR3 bases: TGTGCCAGCAGCGTAATGGAGGGGAGCACTGAAGCTTTCTTT. Translating it yields CASSVMEGSTEAFF. Full variable domain (remainder filled in from reference TRBV9 and TRBJ1-1): DSGVTQTPKHLITATGQRVTLRCSPRSGDLSVYWYQQSLDQGLQFLIQYYNGEERAKGNILERFSAQQFPDLHSELNLSSLELGDSALYFCASSVMEGSTEAFFGQGTRLTVV.

The J gene is TRBJ2-3, the V gene TRBV4-1; 15 nucleotides align to TRBD2. V lost 3 bases and J lost 4; bases outside the gene matches: 2. The CDR3 is 16 residues long. The germline V gene encodes CDR1 MGHRA and CDR2 YSYEKL. The CDR3 loop is CASSQGLAGGPDTQYF. In DNA, the CDR3 is TGCGCCAGCAGCCAGGGACTAGCGGGAGGTCCAGATACGCAGTATTTT.

The rearrangement uses TRBV7-2 and TRBJ2-5; 10 bases are a match to TRBD2. CDR1 is SGHTA, CDR2 FQGNSA, per germline. V dropped 4 bases and J dropped 7; count of bases not matched to a gene: 12. The CDR3 has 16 residues. CDR3: CASSSGVSGRYGTQYF. CDR3 bases: TGTGCCAGCAGCTCCGGGGTTAGCGGGAGGTATGGGACCCAGTACTTC.